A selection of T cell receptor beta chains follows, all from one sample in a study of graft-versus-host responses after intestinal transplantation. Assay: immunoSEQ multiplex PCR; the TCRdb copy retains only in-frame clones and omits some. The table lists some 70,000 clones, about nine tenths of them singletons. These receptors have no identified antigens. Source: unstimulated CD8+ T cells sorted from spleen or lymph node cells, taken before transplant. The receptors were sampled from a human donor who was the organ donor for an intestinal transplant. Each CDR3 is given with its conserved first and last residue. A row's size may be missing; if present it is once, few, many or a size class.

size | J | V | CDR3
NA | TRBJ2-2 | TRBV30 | CAWKNPRGHGTGELFF
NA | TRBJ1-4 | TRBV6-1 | CASSGPLGEKLFF
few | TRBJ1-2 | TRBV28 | CASSLPGGSNGYTF
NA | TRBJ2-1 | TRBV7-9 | CASSLRLAGGGHEQFF
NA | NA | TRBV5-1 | CASSLGFLPGQSPYEQYF
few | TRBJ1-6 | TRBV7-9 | CASSLGSSPLHF
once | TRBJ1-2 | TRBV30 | CAWGSGQTSLYGYTF
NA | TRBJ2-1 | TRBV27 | CASSSYRDWGEQFF
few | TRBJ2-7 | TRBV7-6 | CASSLASISGSEQYF
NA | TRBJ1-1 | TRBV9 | CASSAVDREKFPSFF
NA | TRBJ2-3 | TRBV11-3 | CASSWGLAGSTDTQYF
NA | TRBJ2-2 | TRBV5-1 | CASRRGTGELFF
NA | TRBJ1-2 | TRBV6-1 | CASSEFVTGANYGYTF
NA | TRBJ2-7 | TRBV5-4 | CASSLGWGTGGFEQYF
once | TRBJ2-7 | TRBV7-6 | CASSLGDRGTYEQYF
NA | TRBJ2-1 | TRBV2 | CASSPKAPIYNEQFF
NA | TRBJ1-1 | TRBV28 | CASDTGRELYTEAFF